This TCR beta chain is from a study of post-analysis software for immune sequencing data. In the case of this clonotype: Its antigen is not identified.

Tagging with unique molecular identifiers was a feature of the TCR beta cDNA libraries. The authors obtained some 500,000 cDNA molecules from roughly 1 to 10 million T cells. One entry per CDR3 protein, called by TCRdb with MiXCR from the PCR reads. The sample carries under 650,000 distinct CDR3 sequences, about 40% recorded once. Germline lookup yields CDR1 MNHEY and CDR2 SMNVEV (reference sequence). The CDR3 covers 14 residues. V shed 5 bases, J shed 4 bases, and the junction held 7 bases outside the gene matches. General study results and limits: Patients used several TRBV segments, including TRBV5-6, TRBV5-1 and TRBV20-1, more often than controls.

The receptor comes from a girl aged 5 to 17 with multiple sclerosis. V is TRBV27 and J is TRBJ2-5; 7 positions match TRBD1. Input material: blood. The CDR3 loop reads CASSPPTGIETQYF. The CDR3 nucleotides read TGTGCCAGCAGTCCCCCGACAGGGATAGAGACCCAGTACTTC.